The sequence of this T cell receptor (beta chain) was determined in a study of shared T cell receptors in the human thymus. Germline loops: CDR1 MNHNS, CDR2 SASEGT. This CDR3 is 13 amino acids long. Trimming pared 11 bases from V and 4 bases from J, leaving 12 bases between. The table came from immunoSEQ multiplex PCR; TCRdb's copy has only in-frame clones and leaves some out. The sample has roughly 560,000 clones, about four fifths seen once. This clone showed up just a few times. This same sample was also part of a study on human thymus T cells. Per that study: Corrective surgery for congenital heart defects was being performed on the healthy Finnish infants who were the donors. The thymus was resected at corrective cardiac surgery. Thymic and blood repertoires showed apparently biased V and J gene usage. Highly overlapping thymic repertoires in unrelated individuals were reported by related research.

The chain uses TRBV6-1 and TRBJ1-6; D not resolved. Sample: thymocytes. The clonotype was recovered from a boy under two years old with a congenital heart defect. CDR3 sequence reads: CAGSHGYNSPLHF. The CDR3 DNA sequence: TGTGCCGGGTCGCACGGGTATAATTCACCCCTCCACTTT.